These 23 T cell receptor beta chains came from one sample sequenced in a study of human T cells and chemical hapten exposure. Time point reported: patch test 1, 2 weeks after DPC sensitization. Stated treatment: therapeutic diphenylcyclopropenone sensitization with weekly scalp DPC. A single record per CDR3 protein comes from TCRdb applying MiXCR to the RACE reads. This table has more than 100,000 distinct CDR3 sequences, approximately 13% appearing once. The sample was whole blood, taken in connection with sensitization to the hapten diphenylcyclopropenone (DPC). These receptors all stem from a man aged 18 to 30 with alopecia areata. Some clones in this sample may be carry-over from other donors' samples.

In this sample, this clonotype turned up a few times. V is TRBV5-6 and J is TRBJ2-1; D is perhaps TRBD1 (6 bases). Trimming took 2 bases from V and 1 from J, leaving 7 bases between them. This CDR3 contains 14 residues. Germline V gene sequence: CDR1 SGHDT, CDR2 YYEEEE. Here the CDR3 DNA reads TGTGCCAGCAGCTTTGACAGGTCCTACAATGAGCAGTTCTTC. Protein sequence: CASSFDRSYNEQFF.

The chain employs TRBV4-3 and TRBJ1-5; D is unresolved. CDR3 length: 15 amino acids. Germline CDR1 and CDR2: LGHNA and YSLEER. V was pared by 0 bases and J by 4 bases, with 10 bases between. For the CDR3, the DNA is TGCGCCAGCAGCCAAGATAGTCATTCTAATCAGCCCCAGCATTTT. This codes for CASSQDSHSNQPQHF.

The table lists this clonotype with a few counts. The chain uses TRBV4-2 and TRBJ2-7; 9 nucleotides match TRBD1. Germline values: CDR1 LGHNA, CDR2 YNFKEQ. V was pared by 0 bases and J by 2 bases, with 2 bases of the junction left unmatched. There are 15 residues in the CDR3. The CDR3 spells CASSQDGDRAYEQYF. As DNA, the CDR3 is TGTGCCAGCAGCCAAGATGGGGACAGGGCCTACGAGCAGTACTTC.

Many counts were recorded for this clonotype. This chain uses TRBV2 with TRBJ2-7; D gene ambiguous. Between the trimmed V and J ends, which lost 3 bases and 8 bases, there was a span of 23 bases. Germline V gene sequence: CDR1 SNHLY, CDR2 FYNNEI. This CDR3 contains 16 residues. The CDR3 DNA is TGTGCCAGCAGTGATCCGGCATCGACGGCGAGCCAGCAGCAGTACTTC. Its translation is CASSDPASTASQQQYF.

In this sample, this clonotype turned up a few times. CDR3 DNA: TGTGCCAGCAGTTTTGGGACAGGGAACACTGAAGCTTTCTTT. Its protein product is CASSFGTGNTEAFF. V gene TRBV6-2 or TRBV6-3 combines with J gene TRBJ1-1, with 8 bases identical to TRBD1. The CDR3 has 14 amino acids. Germline CDR1 and CDR2: MNHEY and SVGEGT. V shed 4 bases, J shed 1 base, and the junction held 2 bases outside the gene matches.

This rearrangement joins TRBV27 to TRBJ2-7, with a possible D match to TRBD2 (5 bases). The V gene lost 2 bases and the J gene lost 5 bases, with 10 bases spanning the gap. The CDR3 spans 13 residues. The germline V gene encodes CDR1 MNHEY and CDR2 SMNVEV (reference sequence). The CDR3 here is CASSLRGNNEQYV. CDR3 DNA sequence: TGTGCCAGCAGTTTACGAGGGAATAACGAGCAGTACGTC.

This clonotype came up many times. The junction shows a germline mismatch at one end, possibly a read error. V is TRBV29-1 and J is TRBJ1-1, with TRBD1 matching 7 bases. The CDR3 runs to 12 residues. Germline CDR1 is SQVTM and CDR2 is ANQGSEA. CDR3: CSAKTGNAEAFF. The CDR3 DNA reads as TGCAGCGCCAAGACAGGGAACGCTGAAGCTTTCTTT.

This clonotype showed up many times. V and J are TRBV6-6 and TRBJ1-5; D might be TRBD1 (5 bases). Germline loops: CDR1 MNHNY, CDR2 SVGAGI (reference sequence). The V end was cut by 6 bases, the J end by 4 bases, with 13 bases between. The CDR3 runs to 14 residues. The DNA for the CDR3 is TGTGCCAGCAGCCGAACAGGAGTTAATCAGCCCCAGCATTTT. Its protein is CASSRTGVNQPQHF.

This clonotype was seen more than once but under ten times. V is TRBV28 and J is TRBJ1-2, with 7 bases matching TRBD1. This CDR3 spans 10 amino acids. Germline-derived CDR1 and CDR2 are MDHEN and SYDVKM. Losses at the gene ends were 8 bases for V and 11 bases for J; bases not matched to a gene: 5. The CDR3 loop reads CASWGQSYTF. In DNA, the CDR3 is TGTGCCAGCTGGGGACAGTCGTACACCTTC.

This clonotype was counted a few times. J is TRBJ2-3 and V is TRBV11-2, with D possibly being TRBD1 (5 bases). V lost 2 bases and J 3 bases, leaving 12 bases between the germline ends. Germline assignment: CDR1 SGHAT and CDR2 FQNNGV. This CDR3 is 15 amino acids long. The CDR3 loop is CASSLNLGETDTQYF. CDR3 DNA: TGTGCCAGCAGCTTAAATTTAGGGGAAACAGATACGCAGTATTTT. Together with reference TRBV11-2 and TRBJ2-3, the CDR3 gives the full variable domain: EAGVAQSPRYKIIEKRQSVAFWCNPISGHATLYWYQQILGQGPKLLIQFQNNGVVDDSQLPKDRFSAERLKGVDSTLKIQPAKLEDSAVYLCASSLNLGETDTQYFGPGTRLTVL.

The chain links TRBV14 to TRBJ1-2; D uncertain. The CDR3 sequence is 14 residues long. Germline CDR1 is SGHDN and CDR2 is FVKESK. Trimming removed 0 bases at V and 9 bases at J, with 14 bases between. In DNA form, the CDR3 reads TGTGCCAGCAGCCAAGAAATAGGCAGACGAAGCTACACCTTC. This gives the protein CASSQEIGRRSYTF.

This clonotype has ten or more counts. This CDR3 is CASSQDRGGKNIQYF. The CDR3 region has the DNA TGCGCCAGCAGCCAAGATAGGGGGGGCAAAAACATTCAGTACTTC. The chain uses TRBV4-3 and TRBJ2-4, with D maybe TRBD2 (7 bases). The CDR3 loop spans 15 amino acids. V shed 0 bases and J shed 3 bases, with 9 bases lying between them. Germline V gene sequence: CDR1 LGHNA, CDR2 YSLEER.

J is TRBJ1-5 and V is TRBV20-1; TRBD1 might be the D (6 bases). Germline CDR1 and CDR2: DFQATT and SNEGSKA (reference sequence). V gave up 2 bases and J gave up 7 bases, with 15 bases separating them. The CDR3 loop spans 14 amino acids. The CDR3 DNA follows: TGCAGTGCTAGACGAGGGGGGGATTACCAGCCCCAGCATTTT. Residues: CSARRGGDYQPQHF.

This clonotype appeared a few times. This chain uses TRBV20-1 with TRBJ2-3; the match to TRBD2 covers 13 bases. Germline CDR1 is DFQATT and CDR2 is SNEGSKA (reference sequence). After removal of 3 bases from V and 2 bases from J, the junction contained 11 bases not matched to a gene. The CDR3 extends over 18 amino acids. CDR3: CSASGSGTSGEDTDTQYF. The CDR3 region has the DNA TGCAGTGCTAGCGGATCCGGGACTAGCGGGGAGGACACAGATACGCAGTATTTT.

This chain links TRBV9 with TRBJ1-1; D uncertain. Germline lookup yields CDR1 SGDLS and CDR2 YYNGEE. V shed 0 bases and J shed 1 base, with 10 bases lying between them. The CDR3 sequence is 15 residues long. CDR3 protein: CASSVGVRENTEAFF. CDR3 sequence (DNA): TGTGCCAGCAGCGTAGGAGTTCGGGAGAACACTGAAGCTTTCTTT.

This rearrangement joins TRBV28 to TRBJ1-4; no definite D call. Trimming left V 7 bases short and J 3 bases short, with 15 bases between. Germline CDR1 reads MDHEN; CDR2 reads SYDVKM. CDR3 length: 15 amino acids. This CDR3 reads CASNEDEVANEKLFF. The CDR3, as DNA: TGTGCCAGCAATGAAGATGAAGTGGCTAATGAAAAACTGTTTTTT.

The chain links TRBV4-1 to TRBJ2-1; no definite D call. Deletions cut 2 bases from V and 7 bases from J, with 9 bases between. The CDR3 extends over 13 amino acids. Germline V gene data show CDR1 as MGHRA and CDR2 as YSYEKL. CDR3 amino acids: CASSQTIWNEQFF. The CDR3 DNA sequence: TGCGCCAGCAGCCAAACTATCTGGAATGAGCAGTTCTTC.

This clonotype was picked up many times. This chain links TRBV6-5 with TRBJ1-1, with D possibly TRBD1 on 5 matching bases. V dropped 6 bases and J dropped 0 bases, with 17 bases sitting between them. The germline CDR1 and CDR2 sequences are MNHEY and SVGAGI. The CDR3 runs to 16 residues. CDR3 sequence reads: CASSPRAGGMNTEAFF. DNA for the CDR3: TGTGCCAGCAGCCCCAGGGCGGGGGGGATGAACACTGAAGCTTTCTTT.

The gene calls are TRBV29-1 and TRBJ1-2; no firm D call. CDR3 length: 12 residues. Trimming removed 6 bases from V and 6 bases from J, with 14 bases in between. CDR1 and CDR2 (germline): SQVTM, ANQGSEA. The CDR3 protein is CSVDHLRHGYTF. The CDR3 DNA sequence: TGCAGCGTCGACCATTTACGACATGGCTACACCTTC. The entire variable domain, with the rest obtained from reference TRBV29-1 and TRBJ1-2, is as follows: SAVISQKPSRDICQRGTSLTIQCQVDSQVTMMFWYRQQPGQSLTLIATANQGSEATYESGFVIDKFPISRPNLTFSTLTVSNMSPEDSSIYLCSVDHLRHGYTFGSGTRLTVV.

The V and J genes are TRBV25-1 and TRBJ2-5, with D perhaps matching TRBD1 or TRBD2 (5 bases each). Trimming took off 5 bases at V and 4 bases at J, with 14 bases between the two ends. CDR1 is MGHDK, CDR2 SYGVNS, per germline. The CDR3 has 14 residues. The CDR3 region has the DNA TGTGCCAGCAGTACTGGGTTGAGGGGAGAGACCCAGTACTTC. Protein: CASSTGLRGETQYF.

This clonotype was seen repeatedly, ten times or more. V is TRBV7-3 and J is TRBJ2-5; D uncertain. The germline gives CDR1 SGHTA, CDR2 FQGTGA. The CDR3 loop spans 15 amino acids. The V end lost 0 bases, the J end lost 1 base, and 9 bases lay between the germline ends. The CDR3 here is CASSLTPSFQETQYF. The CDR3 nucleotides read TGTGCCAGCAGCTTAACCCCAAGCTTCCAAGAGACCCAGTACTTC.

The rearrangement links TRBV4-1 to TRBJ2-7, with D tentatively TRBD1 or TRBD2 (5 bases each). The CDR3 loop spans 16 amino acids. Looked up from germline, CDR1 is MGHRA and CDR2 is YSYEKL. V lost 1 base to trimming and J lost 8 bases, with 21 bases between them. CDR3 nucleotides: TGCGCCAGCAGCCAAGCCAGGGACCAAGGCAATGGGAAGCAGTACTTC. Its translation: CASSQARDQGNGKQYF.

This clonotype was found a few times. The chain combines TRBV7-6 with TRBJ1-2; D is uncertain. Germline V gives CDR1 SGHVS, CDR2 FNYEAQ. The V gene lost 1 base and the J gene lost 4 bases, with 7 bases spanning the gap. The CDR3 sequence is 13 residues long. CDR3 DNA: TGTGCCAGCAGCTTAGTACAGACCTATGGCTACACCTTC. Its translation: CASSLVQTYGYTF.